The rows below give T cell receptor beta chains drawn from one sample of a study of prognosis after radiotherapy for stage I lung cancer. TCRdb called the multiplex PCR reads again in MiXCR, with one record for every CDR3 protein. This table holds about 14,000 distinct CDR3 sequences, 50% to 60% found once. Sequencing was performed on PBMCs, taken before or after stereotactic body radiation therapy (not recorded which). Receptors were obtained from a donor aged 50 or older with non-small cell lung cancer. Each CDR3 is given with its conserved first and last residue. Fields, in order: V gene, D gene, J gene, clone size, CDR3 DNA, CDR3 protein. D genes are given only for firm matches. A row's size may be missing; if present it is once, few, many or a size class.

TRBV6-2/TRBV6-3	.	TRBJ2-3	.	TGTGCCAGCAGTGAAGGGACAAGTACGCAGTATTTT	CASSEGTSTQYF
TRBV5-1	TRBD1	TRBJ2-7	.	TGCGCCAGCCGGGGACAGGGGCACGAGCAGTACTTC	CASRGQGHEQYF
TRBV10-3	TRBD2	TRBJ2-3	many	TGTGCCATCAGTGAGTCTAGCGGGAGGCTGGATACGCAGTATTTT	CAISESSGRLDTQYF
TRBV19	TRBD2	TRBJ2-5	.	TGTGCCAGTAGTAACCTCCGGGAGGATCAAGAGACCCAGTACTTC	CASSNLREDQETQYF
TRBV7-9	TRBD2	TRBJ2-1	.	TGTGCCAGCAGCTTAGATTGGACTAGCTGGTTCTTC	CASSLDWTSWFF
TRBV6-1	.	TRBJ2-1	.	TGTGCCAGCATCCCAGCGTATGCTAATGAGCAGTTCTTC	CASIPAYANEQFF
TRBV10-3	.	TRBJ2-3	many	TGTGCCATCCAGCGGACAGATACGCAGTATTTT	CAIQRTDTQYF
TRBV7-2	.	TRBJ2-3	.	TGTGCCAGCAGCTTTTTTGGGGGTCTAGATACGCAGTATTTT	CASSFFGGLDTQYF
TRBV27	.	TRBJ2-7	.	TGTGCCAGCAGCCTTGGGGACGAGCAGTACTTC	CASSLGDEQYF
TRBV9	TRBD1	TRBJ2-3	many	TGTGCCAGCAGCGTAGGGGCAGGGGGCTGGGCAGATACGCAGTATTTT	CASSVGAGGWADTQYF
TRBV9	.	TRBJ1-3	many	TGTGCCAGCAGCGGCCGCGGGGGTACTGGAAACACCATATATTTT	CASSGRGGTGNTIYF
TRBV11-3	TRBD2	TRBJ2-5	many	TGTGCCAGCAGCCCTCCCAACGCGGGAGTTGAGACCCAGTACTTC	CASSPPNAGVETQYF
TRBV6-2/TRBV6-3	.	TRBJ2-1	.	TGTGCCAGCAGTGAAAAGCAGGTTGGGTCGAATGAGCAGTTCTTC	CASSEKQVGSNEQFF
TRBV6-2/TRBV6-3	.	TRBJ2-1	.	TGTGCCAGCAGTTACTACGTAGGGAGGGGACAACGCAATGAGCAGTTCTTC	CASSYYVGRGQRNEQFF
TRBV15	TRBD2	TRBJ2-1	many	TGTGCCACCAGCAGCTGGACTAGCGGGACCTATGAGCAGTTCTTC	CATSSWTSGTYEQFF
TRBV28	.	TRBJ2-1	.	TGTGCCAGCAGTTTTGGGGGCCCTATCGTGAGGGGCAATGAGCAGTTCTTC	CASSFGGPIVRGNEQFF
TRBV6-1	.	TRBJ2-2	.	TGTGCCAGCATTGCGCTTAACACCGGGGAGCTGTTTTTT	CASIALNTGELFF
TRBV30	.	TRBJ1-5	medium-sized	TGTGCCTGGAACCGATTTACGAGCAATCAGCCCCAGCATTTT	CAWNRFTSNQPQHF
TRBV2	.	TRBJ2-2	.	TGTGCCGGATCTGCTGTGGGGGAAACCGGGGAGCTGTTTTTT	CAGSAVGETGELFF
TRBV30	.	TRBJ2-3	.	TGTGCCTGGAGTGTGGGGGGTGGCACAGATACGCAGTATTTT	CAWSVGGGTDTQYF
TRBV4-1	TRBD1	TRBJ1-4	many	TGCGCCAGCAGCCAAGGGGCTAGCGGACAGGGGGCAGCAGAAAAACTGTTTTTT	CASSQGASGQGAAEKLFF
TRBV15	.	TRBJ2-7	.	TGTGCCACCAGCAGAGCGGGCCTAAACTACGAGCAGTACTTC	CATSRAGLNYEQYF
TRBV5-1	TRBD1	TRBJ1-2	.	TGCGCCAGCAGGGCGACAGGGGCGGCTAACTATGGCTACACCTTC	CASRATGAANYGYTF
TRBV29-1	.	TRBJ2-2	many	TGCAGCGTTGAAGGTTCTGTCACTGAGACCGGGGAGCTGTTTTTT	CSVEGSVTETGELFF
TRBV7-9	TRBD2	TRBJ2-1	.	TGTGCCAGCAGCTTAACGGGACTAGCGGGAGGCCTGAGGAACAATGAGCAGTTCTTC	CASSLTGLAGGLRNNEQFF
TRBV27	.	TRBJ1-5	.	TGTGCCAGCAGTTTATTGGGGGGCTCGAGCAATCAGCCCCATCATTTT	CASSLLGGSSNQPHHF
TRBV28	TRBD2	TRBJ2-2	.	TGTTCCAGCAAAGGAGCTAGCGGGAGCACCGGGGAGCTGTTGTTT	CSSKGASGSTGELLF
TRBV12-3/TRBV12-4	TRBD2	TRBJ2-7	.	TGTGCCAGCAGTTTGGATCTCCAACGGGCGGGACTAGCGCTGTCAAGCTACGAGCAGTACTTC	CASSLDLQRAGLALSSYEQYF
TRBV10-3	.	TRBJ1-6	.	TGTGCCATCAGTGTCAACAGGGTCGGGAATTTTTCACCCCTCCACTTT	CAISVNRVGNFSPLHF
TRBV11-1	.	TRBJ2-2	large	TGTGCCAGCAACATATTAGGAAGCACCGGGGAGCTGTTTTTT	CASNILGSTGELFF
TRBV19	TRBD1	TRBJ2-5	medium-sized	TGTGCCAGTAGGGCAGGGGGCGCTGGCGAGACCCAGTACTTC	CASRAGGAGETQYF
TRBV5-1	TRBD1	TRBJ1-1	medium-sized	TGCGCCAGCAGTCCTCAGGGGGATGGTCACACTGAAGCTTTCTTT	CASSPQGDGHTEAFF
TRBV5-8	.	TRBJ2-3	many	TGTGCCAGCAGCCCCATCTTTCCTTTT	CASSPIFPF
TRBV19	.	TRBJ2-2	medium-sized	TGTGCCAGTAGTATAAACAAGGGAACCGGGGAGCTGTTTTTT	CASSINKGTGELFF
TRBV28	TRBD2	TRBJ2-1	.	TGTGCCAGCAGACCACTTTGGCCCGTTAAAGCGGGAGGTACGGTACTGACTGAGCAGCTCTTC	CASRPLWPVKAGGTVLTEQLF
TRBV28	.	TRBJ2-7	.	TGTGCCAGCAGTTTCTCCAGGGCCCACCGGGAGCAGTACTTC	CASSFSRAHREQYF
TRBV20-1	TRBD1	TRBJ1-2	.	TGCACCCGAGGGGAGAAGGAGGGGGCTTCTAACTATGGCTACACCTTC	CTRGEKEGASNYGYTF
TRBV5-4	TRBD2	TRBJ2-4	few	TGTGCCAGCAGCCAGGGACTAGCGGGAGTGGGAATACTAGCCAAAAACATTCAGTACTTC	CASSQGLAGVGILAKNIQYF
TRBV11-3	.	TRBJ2-1	medium-sized	TGTGCCAGCAGCCCCAAGGGGGAGCAGTTCTTC	CASSPKGEQFF
TRBV19	TRBD1	TRBJ2-7	medium-sized	TGTGCCACGGGACAGGGCAGCTCCTACGAGCAGTACTTC	CATGQGSSYEQYF
TRBV13	.	TRBJ2-3	medium-sized	TGTGCCAGCAGCTTAGAGCCAGATACGCAGTATTTT	CASSLEPDTQYF
TRBV20-1	.	TRBJ1-3	.	TGCAGTGCTAGGTTCCCTTCTGGAAACACCATATATTTT	CSARFPSGNTIYF
TRBV20-1	.	TRBJ1-3	.	TGCAGTGCTAGAGATATCGAAGAAGCGGCTGGAAACACCATATATTTT	CSARDIEEAAGNTIYF
TRBV28	.	TRBJ1-5	many	TGTGCCAGCAGTGCGGGGACATTGAATCAGCCCCAGCATTTT	CASSAGTLNQPQHF
TRBV19	.	TRBJ1-3	.	TGTGCCAGTAGTATCGGCGGCCCGGGAAACACCATATATTTT	CASSIGGPGNTIYF
TRBV2	TRBD2	TRBJ2-3	medium-sized	TGTGCCAGCAGCGACGGACTAGCGGGGTTAGATACGCAGTATTTT	CASSDGLAGLDTQYF
TRBV7-3	.	TRBJ2-3	many	TGTGCCAGCAGTCCCTCGATCGGAACAGATACGCAGTATTTT	CASSPSIGTDTQYF
TRBV11-2	TRBD2	TRBJ2-7	medium-sized	TGTGCCAGCAGCTTAGGAGGGACTACAGTAGGCTACGAGCAGTACTTC	CASSLGGTTVGYEQYF
TRBV28	.	TRBJ1-4	many	TGTGCCAGCAGTTTGTTACAGGTACCAGGGGAAAAACTGTTTTTT	CASSLLQVPGEKLFF
TRBV5-6	.	TRBJ2-7	many	TGTGCCAGCAGATCTGAAGCCCGCGGGATTTACGAGCAGTACTTC	CASRSEARGIYEQYF
TRBV29-1	TRBD1	TRBJ1-6	many	TGCAGCACCCGACAGGGGGCTGGGTCACCCCTCCACTTT	CSTRQGAGSPLHF
TRBV7-9	.	TRBJ1-3	.	TGTGCCATCGGGGGGTCGGAATCTGGAAACACCATATATTTT	CAIGGSESGNTIYF
TRBV6-1	TRBD2	TRBJ2-1	many	TGTGCCAGCAGCCCCGGACTAGCGGGAGGTTTTTCCTACAATGAGCAGTTCTTC	CASSPGLAGGFSYNEQFF